Below are 31 T cell receptor beta chains sequenced from a single sample in a study of blood T cell repertoires in COVID-19 (dated by TCRdb to about 2020). Receptors were amplified or captured by the immunoSEQ multiplex PCR assay. This immuneACCESS table, as held by TCRdb, lists in-frame sequences with V and J called but not all clones. Of the missing ones, under half trace to an unresolved V gene in checked studies; the others have no known cause. The sample table records roughly 200,000 clones; roughly three quarters of these occur just once. Together, the top ten hold approximately 12% of the sample. Sequencing was performed on peripheral blood. These receptors were collected from a woman older than 75 with COVID-19, enrolled during active disease.

The chain has TRBV27 and TRBJ2-3; 9 bases are shared with TRBD2. V trimming: 4 bases; J trimming: 4 bases; junction bases outside the gene matches: 3. This CDR3 comprises 14 residues. The germline V gene has CDR1 MNHEY and CDR2 SMNVEV (reference sequence). The CDR3 DNA reads as TGTGCCAGCAGTTCTAGCGGGAATGCAGATACGCAGTATTTT. Encoded protein: CASSSSGNADTQYF.

The chain combines TRBV19 with TRBJ2-4, with 9 bases aligning to TRBD1. CDR3 length equals 17 residues. The germline CDR1 and CDR2 sequences are LNHDA and SQIVND (reference sequence). The ends lost 4 bases at V and 3 bases at J; junction bases unmatched: 10. Written as DNA, the CDR3 is TGTGCCAGTAGTAGCTCCGGGACAGGGTTCGTCAAAAACATTCAGTACTTC. Amino acid sequence: CASSSSGTGFVKNIQYF.

CDR3 sequence reads: CASSLLDRDQTDTQYF. CDR3 DNA: TGTGCCAGCAGCCTGCTCGACCGGGATCAAACAGATACGCAGTATTTT. This sequence joins TRBV7-3 and TRBJ2-3; the D gene is possibly TRBD2 (5 bases). The CDR3 has 16 amino acids. The V end was cut by 5 bases, the J end by 3 bases, with 18 bases between. Germline V gene data show CDR1 as SGHTA and CDR2 as FQGTGA.

The chain carries TRBV5-4 and TRBJ1-1, with a possible D match to TRBD1 (6 bases). The germline V and J ends were trimmed by 4 bases and 4 bases, with 20 bases remaining between them. This CDR3 is 16 amino acids long. Germline V lookup: CDR1 SGHNT, CDR2 YYREEE (reference sequence). CDR3 nucleotides: TGTGCCAGCAGCCCCCCTCGCAGGGGAAGGGGCACTGAAGCTTTCTTT. As protein: CASSPPRRGRGTEAFF.

V gene TRBV6-5 combines with J gene TRBJ1-6; 9 bases are shared with TRBD1. The germline V gene encodes CDR1 MNHEY and CDR2 SVGAGI. Trimming removed 4 bases from V and 9 bases from J; junction bases left unmatched: 10. The CDR3 extends over 16 amino acids. The CDR3 DNA reads as TGTGCCAGCAGTTCCCGTGGACAGGGGACTCCTTCACCCCTCCACTTT. This sequence encodes CASSSRGQGTPSPLHF.

The chain links TRBV13 to TRBJ1-3; a possible D gene is TRBD1 (5 bases). CDR1 and CDR2 from the germline V gene are PRHDT and FYEKMQ (reference sequence). V dropped 3 bases and J dropped 0 bases, with 9 bases sitting between them. The CDR3 consists of 15 residues. CDR3 amino acids: CASSLWGSSGNTIYF. DNA of the CDR3: TGTGCCAGCAGCTTGTGGGGCAGCTCTGGAAACACCATATATTTT.

CDR3 coding DNA: TGTGCCAGCAGCTTAGATCGGGACTCCTCCCTCCCCCACACAGATACGCAGTATTTT. Protein product: CASSLDRDSSLPHTDTQYF. This chain links TRBV7-2 with TRBJ2-3; weak D call: TRBD2 (6 bases). The V and J ends lost 1 base and 2 bases respectively, with 22 bases between them. Germline-derived CDR1 and CDR2 are SGHTA and FQGNSA. The CDR3 is 19 residues long. Complete variable domain (other parts from reference TRBV7-2 and TRBJ2-3): GAGVSQSPSNKVTEKGKDVELRCDPISGHTALYWYRQSLGQGLEFLIYFQGNSAPDKSGLPSDRFSAERTGGSVSTLTIQRTQQEDSAVYLCASSLDRDSSLPHTDTQYFGPGTRLTVL.

The chain recombines TRBV15 with TRBJ2-5; 12 positions match TRBD2. V shed 8 bases, J shed 2 bases, and the junction held 0 bases outside the gene matches. Looked up from germline, CDR1 is LNHNV and CDR2 is YYDKDF (reference sequence). The CDR3 covers 13 residues. CDR3 sequence (DNA): TGTGCCACCCTAGCGGGGGGGCAAGAGACCCAGTACTTC. Its translation: CATLAGGQETQYF. The variable domain in full, completed from reference TRBV15 and TRBJ2-5, reads DAMVIQNPRYQVTQFGKPVTLSCSQTLNHNVMYWYQQKSSQAPKLLFHYYDKDFNNEADTPDNFQSRRPNTSFCFLDIRSPGLGDTAMYLCATLAGGQETQYFGPGTRLLVL.

This clone was recorded once. J is TRBJ1-2 and V is TRBV3-1 (or the pseudogene TRBV3-2); TRBD1 matches 7 bases. The CDR3 consists of 13 residues. Germline-derived CDR1 and CDR2 are LGHDT and YNNKEL (reference sequence). After removal of 3 bases from V and 5 bases from J, the junction contained 3 bases not matched to a gene. The DNA for the CDR3 is TGTGCCAGCAGCCAGACAGGGAGTTATGGCTACACCTTC. Encoded protein: CASSQTGSYGYTF.

The chain uses TRBV10-3 and TRBJ2-3, with TRBD2 matching 11 bases. Trimming took 2 bases from V and 6 from J; bases not matched to a gene: 7. Per germline, CDR1 ENHRY and CDR2 SYGVKD. CDR3 length: 16 amino acids. The CDR3 DNA is TGTGCCATCAGTGAGAATAGCGGGGGGGCTGCTGATACGCAGTATTTT. Protein sequence: CAISENSGGAADTQYF.

This clone was picked up one time. The chain is built from TRBV2 and TRBJ2-1; 10 bases fit TRBD2. The CDR3 contains 14 residues. V lost 2 bases, J lost 8 bases, and 3 bases stayed unmatched. CDR1 is SNHLY and CDR2 is FYNNEI in the germline V gene. CDR3 in DNA: TGTGCCAGCAGTGAAAGGCTAGCGGGGGATGAGCAGTTCTTC. Translating it yields CASSERLAGDEQFF.

This rearrangement joins TRBV7-9 to TRBJ2-3, with 9 bases identical to TRBD1. Germline V CDR1 and CDR2: SEHNR, FQNEAQ (reference sequence). The CDR3 totals 16 residues. V gave up 4 bases and J gave up 2 bases; unmatched junction bases: 7. CDR3 nucleotide sequence: TGTGCCAGCAGCTCAAGACAGGGGGACGTCACAGATACGCAGTATTTT. Its translation: CASSSRQGDVTDTQYF.

The gene calls are TRBV5-1 and TRBJ1-4; D not certain. The length of the CDR3 is 16 residues. CDR1 and CDR2 from the germline V gene are SGHRS and YFSETQ. With 4 bases removed from V and 0 bases from J, the gap between germline ends came to 13 bases. This CDR3 is CASSTSGSATNEKLFF. In DNA, the CDR3 is TGCGCCAGCAGCACTTCCGGTTCTGCAACTAATGAAAAACTGTTTTTT.

In this sample, this clone turned up a few times. J is TRBJ2-2 and V is TRBV24-1, with D hard to call. The CDR3 is 13 residues long. Germline V gene lookup returns CDR1 KGHDR and CDR2 SFDVKD. V dropped 11 bases and J dropped 0 bases, with 9 bases sitting between them. The CDR3 DNA sequence: TGTGCCATCAGGAGCCCGAACACCGGGGAGCTGTTTTTT. The encoded protein is CAIRSPNTGELFF.

The chain couples TRBV5-1 to TRBJ2-2; 8 bases are shared with TRBD2. Germline lookup yields CDR1 SGHRS and CDR2 YFSETQ. There are 16 residues in the CDR3. The ends lost 2 bases at V and 1 base at J; junction bases unmatched: 4. The CDR3 bases are TGCGCCAGCAGCTTAATTACTAGCGGGAACACCGGGGAGCTGTTTTTT. Protein: CASSLITSGNTGELFF. Based on the CDR3 plus reference TRBV5-1 and TRBJ2-2, the full variable domain is KAGVTQTPRYLIKTRGQQVTLSCSPISGHRSVSWYQQTPGQGLQFLFEYFSETQRNKGNFPGRFSGRQFSNSRSEMNVSTLELGDSALYLCASSLITSGNTGELFFGEGSRLTVL.

The chain employs TRBV18 and TRBJ1-4; 7 nucleotides agree with TRBD1. The CDR3 extends over 14 amino acids. V was clipped by 2 bases and J by 6 bases; unmatched bases: 3. Germline CDR1 KGHSH, CDR2 LQKENI. The CDR3 DNA sequence: TGTGCCAGCTCACCAAACAGGGGATATGAAAAACTGTTTTTT. This codes for CASSPNRGYEKLFF.

The gene calls are TRBV6-5 and TRBJ2-3; no clear D gene. V was clipped by 0 bases and J by 0 bases, with 4 bases between them. The germline gives CDR1 MNHEY, CDR2 SVGAGI. This CDR3 spans 14 amino acids. CDR3 nucleotides: TGTGCCAGCAGTTACTCCCCAAGCACAGATACGCAGTATTTT. It specifies CASSYSPSTDTQYF.

The V gene is TRBV2, the J gene TRBJ2-1, with TRBD2 identical over 9 bases. V lost 2 bases to trimming and J lost 6 bases; unmatched junction nucleotides: 8. The CDR3 has 16 amino acids. Germline V gene lookup returns CDR1 SNHLY and CDR2 FYNNEI. CDR3 amino acids: CASSEMGGGASNEQFF. CDR3 in DNA: TGTGCCAGCAGTGAAATGGGCGGGGGGGCCAGCAATGAGCAGTTCTTC.

This chain links TRBV4-1 with TRBJ2-5, with TRBD2 matching 14 bases. The CDR3 runs 18 residues. Germline V gene sequence: CDR1 MGHRA, CDR2 YSYEKL. V shed 2 bases, J shed 4 bases, and the junction held 9 bases outside the gene matches. The chain's CDR3 is CASSQPEGLAGEGETQYF. CDR3 nucleotide sequence: TGCGCCAGCAGCCAACCAGAGGGACTAGCGGGAGAGGGAGAGACCCAGTACTTC.

This clone came up a few times. The CDR3 protein is CASSGTGTGITGELFF. CDR3 nucleotide sequence: TGTGCCAGCAGCGGCACCGGGACAGGGATCACCGGGGAGCTGTTTTTT. This chain joins TRBV5-5 and TRBJ2-2; 9 bases are a match to TRBD1. The V gene's germline CDR1 is SGHKS and CDR2 YYEKEE (reference sequence). V dropped 4 bases and J dropped 4; count of bases not matched to a gene: 8. The length of the CDR3 is 16 residues.

The chain combines TRBV6-2 or TRBV6-3 with TRBJ1-2; D not certain. V shed 0 bases and J shed 7 bases, with 24 bases lying between them. CDR3 length equals 18 residues. Germline V lookup: CDR1 MNHEY, CDR2 SVGEGT. CDR3 in DNA: TGTGCCAGCAGTTACTCTTTTTGGGTCCGTGGAGGGTTTCGTGGCTACACCTTC. Protein: CASSYSFWVRGGFRGYTF.

The chain joins TRBV7-2 to TRBJ1-1; D perhaps matches TRBD1 (6 bases). The V end lost 3 bases, the J end lost 2 bases, and 13 bases lay between the germline ends. The CDR3 length is 15 residues. Germline V CDR1 and CDR2: SGHTA, FQGNSA. In DNA, the CDR3 is TGTGCCAGCAGCTTCAGGGGCGTCGTTAACACTGAAGCTTTCTTT. It is translated as CASSFRGVVNTEAFF.

The chain carries TRBV5-1 and TRBJ2-1, with a possible D match to TRBD2 (5 bases). Germline values: CDR1 SGHRS, CDR2 YFSETQ. The CDR3 consists of 16 residues. The V end lost 1 base, the J end lost 0 bases, and 11 bases lay between the germline ends. In DNA, the CDR3 is TGCGCCAGCAGCTTGATATTAGGGAGCTCCTACAATGAGCAGTTCTTC. Translation: CASSLILGSSYNEQFF.

This chain joins TRBV27 and TRBJ2-3, with TRBD2 matching over 12 bases. The germline V gene encodes CDR1 MNHEY and CDR2 SMNVEV (reference sequence). V dropped 6 bases and J dropped 5; count of bases not matched to a gene: 6. The CDR3 is 15 residues long. CDR3 sequence reads: CASSFGTSGLDTQYF. The DNA for the CDR3 is TGTGCCAGCAGCTTTGGGACTAGCGGGTTAGATACGCAGTATTTT.

This clone was seen a few times. This rearrangement joins TRBV27 to TRBJ1-1, with 7 bases lining up with TRBD1. Germline V CDR1 and CDR2: MNHEY, SMNVEV (reference sequence). This CDR3 is 14 amino acids long. V lost 6 bases to trimming and J lost 1 base; unmatched junction nucleotides: 5. The CDR3 reads CASSYRGQNTEAFF. DNA for the CDR3: TGTGCCAGCAGCTACAGGGGACAGAACACTGAAGCTTTCTTT.

V usage is TRBV28 and J usage is TRBJ1-2; the D gene is possibly TRBD1 (6 bases). Per germline, CDR1 MDHEN and CDR2 SYDVKM. V lost 3 bases and J 0 bases, leaving 14 bases between the germline ends. The CDR3 is 16 residues long. CDR3 DNA: TGTGCCAGCAGTTTCTTGGGCAGGGGCGCTAACTATGGCTACACCTTC. Translated: CASSFLGRGANYGYTF.

The chain is built from TRBV3-1 (or the pseudogene TRBV3-2) and TRBJ2-7; 8 bases map to TRBD1. The CDR3 runs to 15 residues. The junction had 6 bases not matched to a gene; V was cut back by 2 bases and J by 3 bases. In germline, CDR1 is LGHDT, CDR2 YNNKEL (reference sequence). Written as DNA, the CDR3 is TGTGCCAGCAGCCAACGGACAGGGCTACACTACGAGCAGTACTTC. Protein sequence: CASSQRTGLHYEQYF.

This chain connects TRBV5-1 to TRBJ2-1; maybe TRBD2 (6 bases). The length of the CDR3 is 15 residues. V was shortened by 0 bases and J by 10 bases, with 17 bases between the two germline ends. Germline CDR1 is SGHRS and CDR2 is YFSETQ. This chain's CDR3 is CASSLAGESLREQFF. The CDR3 DNA reads TGCGCCAGCAGCTTGGCGGGGGAGTCCCTTCGGGAGCAGTTCTTC.

V gene TRBV7-2 combines with J gene TRBJ2-7; 15 bases line up with TRBD2. The length of the CDR3 is 16 residues. Germline CDR1 is SGHTA and CDR2 is FQGNSA. Trimming cost V 3 bases and J 4 bases; bases outside gene matches: 4. In nucleotides, the CDR3 is TGTGCCAGCAGCTTCCGAGGACTAGCGGGGGGGTACGAGCAGTACTTC. Translating gives CASSFRGLAGGYEQYF.

The genes are TRBV5-5 and TRBJ1-1; TRBD1 aligns across 11 bases. Germline CDR1 SGHKS, CDR2 YYEKEE (reference sequence). V was clipped by 0 bases and J by 4 bases; unmatched bases: 5. This CDR3 has 16 amino acids. In DNA, the CDR3 is TGTGCCAGCAGCTTGGCCGGACAGGGGGCGGTCACTGAAGCTTTCTTT. Residues: CASSLAGQGAVTEAFF.

The chain combines TRBV7-9 with TRBJ1-1, with D maybe TRBD1 (6 bases). Germline assignment: CDR1 SEHNR and CDR2 FQNEAQ (reference sequence). Trimming left V 3 bases short and J 14 bases short, with 16 bases between. This CDR3 has 12 amino acids. CDR3 sequence: CASSLGPSGVFF. Here the CDR3 DNA reads TGTGCCAGCAGCTTGGGTCCATCAGGGGTCTTCTTT.